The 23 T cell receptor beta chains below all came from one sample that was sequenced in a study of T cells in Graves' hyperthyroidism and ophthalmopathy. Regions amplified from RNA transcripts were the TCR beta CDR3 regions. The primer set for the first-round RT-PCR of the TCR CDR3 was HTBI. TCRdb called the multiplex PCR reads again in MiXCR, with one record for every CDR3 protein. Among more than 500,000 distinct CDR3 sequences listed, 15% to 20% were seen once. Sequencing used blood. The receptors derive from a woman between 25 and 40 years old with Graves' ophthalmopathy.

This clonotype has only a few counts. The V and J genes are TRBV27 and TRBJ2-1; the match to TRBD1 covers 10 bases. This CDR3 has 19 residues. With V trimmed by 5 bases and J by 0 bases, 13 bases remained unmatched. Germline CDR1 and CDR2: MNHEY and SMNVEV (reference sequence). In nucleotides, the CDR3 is TGTGCCAGCAGTCCTCTGACAGGGGGCTTGACTAGCTCCTACAATGAGCAGTTCTTC. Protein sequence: CASSPLTGGLTSSYNEQFF.

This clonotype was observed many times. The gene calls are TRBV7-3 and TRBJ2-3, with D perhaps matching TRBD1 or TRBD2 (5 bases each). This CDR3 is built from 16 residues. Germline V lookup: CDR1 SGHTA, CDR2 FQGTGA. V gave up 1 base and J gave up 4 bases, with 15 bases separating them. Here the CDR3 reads CASSLSPARGPDTQYF. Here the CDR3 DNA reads TGTGCCAGCAGCTTAAGTCCAGCGAGGGGACCAGATACGCAGTATTTT.

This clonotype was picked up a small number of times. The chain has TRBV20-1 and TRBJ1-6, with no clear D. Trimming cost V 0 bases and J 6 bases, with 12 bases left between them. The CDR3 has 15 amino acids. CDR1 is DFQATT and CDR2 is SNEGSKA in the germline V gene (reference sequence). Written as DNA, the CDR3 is TGCAGTGCTAGAGAGGAACAGATCCTTAATTCACCCCTCCACTTT. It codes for CSAREEQILNSPLHF.

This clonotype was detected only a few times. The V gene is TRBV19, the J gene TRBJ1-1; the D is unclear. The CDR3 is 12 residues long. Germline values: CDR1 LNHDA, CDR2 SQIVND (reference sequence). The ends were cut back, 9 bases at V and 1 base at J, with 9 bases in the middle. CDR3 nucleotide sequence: TGTGCCAGATATGGAGGGAACACTGAAGCTTTCTTT. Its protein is CARYGGNTEAFF.

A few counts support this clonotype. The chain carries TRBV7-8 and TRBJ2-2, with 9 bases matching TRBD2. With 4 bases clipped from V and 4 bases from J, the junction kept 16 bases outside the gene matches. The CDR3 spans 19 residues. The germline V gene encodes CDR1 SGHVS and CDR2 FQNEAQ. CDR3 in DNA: TGTGCCAGCAGCTCCCCCCTCCCGCGGGAGGGCCGTGGCACCGGGGAGCTGTTTTTT. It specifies CASSSPLPREGRGTGELFF.

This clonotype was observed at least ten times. DNA of the CDR3: TGCAGTGCTACTAGCGGGAGGGACCAAGAGACCCAGTACTTC. Translating gives CSATSGRDQETQYF. V and J are TRBV20-1 and TRBJ2-5; 12 bases line up with TRBD2. The CDR3 covers 14 residues. V dropped 4 bases and J dropped 0; count of bases not matched to a gene: 0. From germline, CDR1 is DFQATT and CDR2 SNEGSKA (reference sequence).

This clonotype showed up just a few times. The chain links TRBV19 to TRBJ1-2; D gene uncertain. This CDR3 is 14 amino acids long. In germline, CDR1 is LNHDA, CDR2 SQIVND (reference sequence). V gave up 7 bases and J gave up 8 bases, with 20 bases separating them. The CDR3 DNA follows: TGTGCCAGTACCCAGGACCGTTCCGGGAGAGGCTACACCTTC. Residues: CASTQDRSGRGYTF.

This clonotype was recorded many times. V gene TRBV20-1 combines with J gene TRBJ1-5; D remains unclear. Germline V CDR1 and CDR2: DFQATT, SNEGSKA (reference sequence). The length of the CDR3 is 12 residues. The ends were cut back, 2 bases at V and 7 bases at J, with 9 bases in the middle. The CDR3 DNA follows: TGCAGTGCTAGACCTCGGACCCAGCCCCAGCATTTT. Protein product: CSARPRTQPQHF.

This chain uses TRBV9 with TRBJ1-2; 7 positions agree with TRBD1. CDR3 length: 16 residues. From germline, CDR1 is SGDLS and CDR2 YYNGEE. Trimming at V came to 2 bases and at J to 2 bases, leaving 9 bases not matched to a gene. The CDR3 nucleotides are TGTGCCAGCAGCGTCTACGACAGGGTGGGGAACTATGGCTACACCTTC. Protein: CASSVYDRVGNYGYTF.

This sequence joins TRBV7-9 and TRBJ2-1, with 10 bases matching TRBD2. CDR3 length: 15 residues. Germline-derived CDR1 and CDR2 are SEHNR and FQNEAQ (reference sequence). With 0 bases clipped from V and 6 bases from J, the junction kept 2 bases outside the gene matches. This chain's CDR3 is CASSLASSGSNEQFF. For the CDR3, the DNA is TGTGCCAGCAGCTTAGCGTCTAGCGGGAGCAATGAGCAGTTCTTC.

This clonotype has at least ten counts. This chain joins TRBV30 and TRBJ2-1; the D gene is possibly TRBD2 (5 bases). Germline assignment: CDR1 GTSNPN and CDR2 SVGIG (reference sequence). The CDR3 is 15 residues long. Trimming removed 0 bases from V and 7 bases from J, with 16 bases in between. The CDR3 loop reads CAWSVSLVSGNEQFF. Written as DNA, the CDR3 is TGTGCCTGGAGTGTATCCCTCGTCTCGGGGAATGAGCAGTTCTTC.

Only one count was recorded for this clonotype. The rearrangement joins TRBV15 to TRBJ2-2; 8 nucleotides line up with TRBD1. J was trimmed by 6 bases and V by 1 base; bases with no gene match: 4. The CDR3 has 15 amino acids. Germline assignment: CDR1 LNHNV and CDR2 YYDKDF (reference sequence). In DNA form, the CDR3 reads TGTGCCACCAGCAGAGTCGGGACAGGTGCCGGGGAGCTGTTTTTT. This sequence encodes CATSRVGTGAGELFF. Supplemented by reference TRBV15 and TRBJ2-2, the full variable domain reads DAMVIQNPRYQVTQFGKPVTLSCSQTLNHNVMYWYQQKSSQAPKLLFHYYDKDFNNEADTPDNFQSRRPNTSFCFLDIRSPGLGDTAMYLCATSRVGTGAGELFFGEGSRLTVL.

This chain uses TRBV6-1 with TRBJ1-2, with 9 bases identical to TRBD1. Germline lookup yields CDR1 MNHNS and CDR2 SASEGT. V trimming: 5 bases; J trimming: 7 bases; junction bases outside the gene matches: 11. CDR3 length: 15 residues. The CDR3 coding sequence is TGTGCCAGCAGTACCCCCGGGACAGGGAGTGGTGGCTACACCTTC. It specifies CASSTPGTGSGGYTF.

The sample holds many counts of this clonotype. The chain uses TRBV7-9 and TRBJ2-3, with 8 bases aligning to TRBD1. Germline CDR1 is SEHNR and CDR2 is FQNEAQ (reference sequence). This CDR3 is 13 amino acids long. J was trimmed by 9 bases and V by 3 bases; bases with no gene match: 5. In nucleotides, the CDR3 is TGTGCCAGCAGCTTGCAGACAGGGGAGACGCAGTATTTT. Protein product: CASSLQTGETQYF.

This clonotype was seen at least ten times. The CDR3 coding sequence is TGCGCCAGCAGTGAGGTGGACAGACAGACCCAGTACTTC. Translated: CASSEVDRQTQYF. The V and J genes are TRBV10-2 and TRBJ2-5; a possible D gene is TRBD1 (6 bases). Trimming removed 2 bases from V and 6 bases from J, with 10 bases in between. CDR3 length: 13 amino acids. Germline lookup yields CDR1 WSHSY and CDR2 SAAADI.

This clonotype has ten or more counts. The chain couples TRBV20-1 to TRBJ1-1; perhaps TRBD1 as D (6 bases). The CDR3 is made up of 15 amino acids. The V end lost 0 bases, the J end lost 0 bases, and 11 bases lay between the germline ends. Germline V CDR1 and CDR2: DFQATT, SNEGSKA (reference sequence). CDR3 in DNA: TGCAGTGCTAGAGATGAGGGGGTTTTGAACACTGAAGCTTTCTTT. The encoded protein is CSARDEGVLNTEAFF.

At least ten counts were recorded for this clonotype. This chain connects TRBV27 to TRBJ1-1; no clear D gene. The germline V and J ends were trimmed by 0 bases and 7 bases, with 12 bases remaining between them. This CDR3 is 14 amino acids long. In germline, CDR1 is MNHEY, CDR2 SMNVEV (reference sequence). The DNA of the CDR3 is TGTGCCAGCAGTTTATCTTCAGTCTCCCTTGAAGCTTTCTTT. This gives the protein CASSLSSVSLEAFF.

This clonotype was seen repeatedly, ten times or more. The CDR3 here is CSARDQSQGYYGYTF. The CDR3 DNA is TGCAGTGCTAGAGATCAGTCACAGGGGTACTATGGCTACACCTTC. The rearrangement joins TRBV20-1 to TRBJ1-2; 7 positions match TRBD1. The germline V gene encodes CDR1 DFQATT and CDR2 SNEGSKA (reference sequence). There are 15 residues in the CDR3. After removal of 0 bases from V and 3 bases from J, the junction contained 7 bases not matched to a gene.

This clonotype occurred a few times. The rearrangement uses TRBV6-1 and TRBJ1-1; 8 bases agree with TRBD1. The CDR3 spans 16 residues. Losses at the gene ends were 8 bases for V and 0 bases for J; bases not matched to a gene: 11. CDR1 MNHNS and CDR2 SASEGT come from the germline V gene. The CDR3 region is CASLFTPGQVNTEAFF. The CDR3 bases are TGTGCCAGCCTTTTCACTCCGGGACAGGTGAACACTGAAGCTTTCTTT.

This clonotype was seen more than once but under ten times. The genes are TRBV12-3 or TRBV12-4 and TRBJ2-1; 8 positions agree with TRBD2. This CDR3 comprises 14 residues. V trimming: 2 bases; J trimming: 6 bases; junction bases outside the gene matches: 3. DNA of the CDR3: TGTGCCAGCAGTTTAAGGACTAGCAGCAATGAGCAGTTCTTC. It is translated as CASSLRTSSNEQFF.

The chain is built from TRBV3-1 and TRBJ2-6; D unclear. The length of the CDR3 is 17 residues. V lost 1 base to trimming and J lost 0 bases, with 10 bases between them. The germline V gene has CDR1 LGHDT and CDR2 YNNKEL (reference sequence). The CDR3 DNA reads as TGTGCCAGCAGCCAAGGATTAGGTGTCTCTGGGGCCAACGTCCTGACTTTC. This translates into CASSQGLGVSGANVLTF.

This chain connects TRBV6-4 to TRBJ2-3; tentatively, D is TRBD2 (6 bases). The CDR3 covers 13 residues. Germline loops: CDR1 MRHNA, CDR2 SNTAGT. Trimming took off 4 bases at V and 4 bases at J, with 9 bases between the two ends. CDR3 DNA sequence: TGTGCCAGCAGTGCGGGAGAGGCAGATACGCAGTATTTT. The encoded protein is CASSAGEADTQYF.

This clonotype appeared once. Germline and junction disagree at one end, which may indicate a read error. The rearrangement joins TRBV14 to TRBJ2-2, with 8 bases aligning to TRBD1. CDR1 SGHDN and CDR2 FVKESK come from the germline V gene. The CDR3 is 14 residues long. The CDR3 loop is CASYRGWNTRELFF. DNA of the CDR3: TGTGCCAGCTACAGGGGGTGGAACACCAGGGAGCTGTTTTTT.